Shown below are 10 T cell receptor beta chains from a single sample sequenced in a study of blood T cells in healthy people across ages. Sample-barcoded 5' priming and a J-beta primer mix drove a second PCR of roughly 7 to 11 cycles. TCRdb itself ran the 5' RACE reads through MiXCR, one entry per CDR3 protein. The table lists approximately 780,000 distinct CDR3 sequences, 20% to 30% of them singletons. The data were also submitted as part of a second study, on T cells of mothers and their children.

The specimen was blood. All receptors derive from a boy younger than 18 in good health.

The CDR3 region is CASSYRGRGHEQYF. The CDR3, as DNA: TGTGCCAGCAGTTACCGGGGCAGGGGCCACGAGCAGTACTTC. The chain uses TRBV6-5 and TRBJ2-5; D is possibly TRBD1 (6 bases). Gene TRBJ2-7 matches the end of the DNA better, so the J call may be wrong. This CDR3 is built from 14 residues. Per the germline V gene, CDR1 is MNHEY and CDR2 is SVGAGI.

The CDR3 DNA reads as TGTGCCACCAGTGATTCGAACAACGGGAACACTGAAGCTTTCTTT. Translated: CATSDSNNGNTEAFF. The chain joins TRBV24-1 to TRBJ1-1; no firm D call. The germline CDR1 and CDR2 sequences are KGHDR and SFDVKD. V was shortened by 2 bases and J by 1 base, with 10 bases between the two germline ends. CDR3 length: 15 residues.

The chain carries TRBV18 and TRBJ2-5; D not certain. The V end lost 6 bases, the J end lost 2 bases, and 10 bases lay between the germline ends. The germline CDR1 and CDR2 sequences are KGHSH and LQKENI. The CDR3 contains 13 residues. CDR3 amino acids: CASSRSEQETQYF. As DNA, the CDR3 is TGTGCCAGCTCTCGGAGCGAACAAGAGACCCAGTACTTC.

In this sample, this clonotype turned up a few times. The rearrangement uses TRBV29-1 and TRBJ1-6; D is possibly TRBD1 (5 bases). V shed 6 bases and J shed 6 bases, with 9 bases lying between them. The length of the CDR3 is 12 residues. Germline values: CDR1 SQVTM, CDR2 ANQGSEA. The CDR3 is CSVGVLNSPLHF. Written as DNA, the CDR3 is TGCAGCGTGGGGGTGCTTAATTCACCCCTCCACTTT.

As concerns this clonotype: The final CDR3 position lacks the conserved phenylalanine or tryptophan, pointing to a likely read error. The DNA is omitted, as the CDR3 cannot be located on it reliably, and the CDR3 follows TCRdb's listing. The chain recombines TRBV2 with TRBJ2-1; the table's D gene call, TRBD1, was not cross checked with the DNA. Germline-derived CDR1 and CDR2 are SNHLY and FYNNEI. With termini counted, the CDR3 has 11 amino acids. CDR3 sequence: CASSERDRGVI.

In its sample, this clonotype was seen a few times. The gene calls are TRBV6-6 and TRBJ2-4, with a possible D match to TRBD2 (5 bases). V lost 4 bases and J lost 10, with 8 bases in between. Germline-derived CDR1 and CDR2 are MNHNY and SVGAGI (reference sequence). The CDR3 loop spans 11 amino acids. The CDR3 is CASSSTGIQYF. Here the CDR3 DNA reads TGTGCCAGCAGTTCCACGGGGATTCAGTACTTC.

The chain uses TRBV3-1 and TRBJ2-7, with D perhaps given as TRBD1 or TRBD2 (5 bases each). Trimming pared 8 bases from V and 2 bases from J, leaving 19 bases between. Per the germline V gene, CDR1 is LGHDT and CDR2 is YNNKEL (reference sequence). This CDR3 is 15 amino acids long. DNA of the CDR3: TGTGCCAGCTCCCGGGGCCGGGACCGCGCCTACGAGCAGTACTTC. Translated, it gives CASSRGRDRAYEQYF.

This rearrangement joins TRBV19 to TRBJ2-4; maybe TRBD1 (6 bases). This CDR3 region has 13 residues. Trimming removed 8 bases at V and 9 bases at J, with 17 bases between. Germline CDR1 LNHDA, CDR2 SQIVND (reference sequence). CDR3 protein: CASGEQGEGIQYF. The CDR3 bases are TGTGCCAGTGGGGAACAGGGAGAGGGCATTCAGTACTTC.

This rearrangement joins TRBV7-3 to TRBJ2-2; weak D call: TRBD1 (6 bases). Germline assignment: CDR1 SGHTA and CDR2 FQGTGA. The CDR3 covers 17 residues. V lost 5 bases and J 4 bases, leaving 20 bases between the germline ends. The CDR3 reads CASSPKLQGSGTGELFF. CDR3 DNA sequence: TGTGCCAGCAGCCCAAAGCTACAGGGTTCGGGCACCGGGGAGCTGTTTTTT.

The V and J genes are TRBV19 and TRBJ1-2; no clear D. Germline V CDR1 and CDR2: LNHDA, SQIVND (reference sequence). V was clipped by 5 bases and J by 2 bases, with 15 bases between them. This CDR3 is 15 amino acids long. The CDR3 DNA reads as TGTGCCAGTAGTCTGCGGACGCGAAGGAACTATGGCTACACCTTC. As protein: CASSLRTRRNYGYTF.